This record concerns one T cell receptor (beta chain) sequence. As originally analysed: Amplifying reference gene primers gave estimates of nucleated cell counts. Profiled with immunoSEQ multiplex PCR; TCRdb holds only in-frame clones, not every one. That table supplies the V and J calls and clone size; D and trimming were determined from the DNA. This sample has approximately 270,000 clones, with approximately 80% found just once. The data were obtained in a study of blood T cell repertoires in COVID-19. The germline V gene encodes CDR1 KGHDR and CDR2 SFDVKD. The CDR3 contains 16 residues. The V segment lost 4 bases and the J segment 7 bases; nucleotides outside the gene matches: 11.

This sequence originates from a man older than 75 with acute or convalescent COVID-19. Sequenced: peripheral blood. J is TRBJ1-5 and V is TRBV24-1, with 8 bases lining up with TRBD1. CDR3 nucleotides: TGTGCCACCAGTGAACAGGGGGTCGCCGGGACCCAGCCCCAGCATTTT. This translates into CATSEQGVAGTQPQHF.